This is a list of T cell receptor beta chains from one sample in a study of cytomegalovirus exposure and HLA in healthy donors. Sequenced by immunoSEQ multiplex PCR; TCRdb stores in-frame clones only, minus some. The table records approximately 150,000 clones, around 67% of them present only once. The sample consisted of PBMCs. These TCRs come from a woman aged 18 to 35 in good health and CMV-seronegative. The CDR3 runs from the conserved cysteine through the conserved F or W. D genes are given only for firm matches. Size is omitted from some rows. Given values are once, few, many or a class for expanded clones.

TRBV4-3,few,TRBJ1-2,NA,CASSQAFANYGYTF,TGCGCCAGCAGCCAAGCGTTCGCTAACTATGGCTACACCTTC
TRBV29-1,few,TRBJ2-1,NA,CSVSLRTGSSYNEQFF,TGCAGCGTTTCCCTCCGGACGGGAAGCTCCTACAATGAGCAGTTCTTC
TRBV4-2,NA,TRBJ2-3,NA,CASSPPEGSLSTDTQYF,TGTGCCAGCAGCCCCCCGGAGGGGTCTTTAAGCACAGATACGCAGTATTTT
TRBV2,NA,TRBJ2-1,TRBD1,CASSGTGIYNEQFF,TGTGCCAGCAGTGGGACAGGCATATACAATGAGCAGTTCTTC
TRBV13,few,TRBJ2-1,NA,CASSPPGYNEQFF,TGTGCCAGCAGCCCGCCGGGGTACAATGAGCAGTTCTTC
TRBV6-4,once,TRBJ1-3,NA,CASIARGSGNTIYF,TGTGCCAGCATAGCCAGGGGATCTGGAAACACCATATATTTT
TRBV5-8,NA,TRBJ1-5,TRBD1,CASSFGVRGLQPQHF,TGTGCCAGCAGCTTCGGTGTCAGGGGGCTTCAGCCCCAGCATTTT
TRBV19,NA,TRBJ1-1,NA,CASMRSPMNTEAFF,TGTGCCAGTATGAGGTCCCCCATGAACACTGAAGCTTTCTTT
TRBV7-9,NA,TRBJ2-2,TRBD2,CASSYPQRDTNTGELFF,TGTGCCAGCAGTTACCCCCAGCGGGATACGAACACCGGGGAGCTGTTTTTT
TRBV6-1,NA,TRBJ2-1,TRBD2,CASSVLAGGPISYNEQFF,TGTGCCAGCAGTGTCCTAGCGGGAGGGCCCATCTCCTACAATGAGCAGTTCTTC
TRBV7-2,NA,TRBJ1-1,NA,CASSVARNTEAFF,TGTGCCAGCAGCGTAGCCAGGAACACTGAAGCTTTCTTT
TRBV7-3,few,TRBJ1-1,NA,CASSSQTGVSEAFF,TGTGCCAGCAGCTCTCAGACGGGGGTATCTGAAGCTTTCTTT
TRBV7-2,NA,TRBJ1-1,NA,CASSFGRYTEAFF,TGTGCCAGCAGCTTCGGCAGGTACACTGAAGCTTTCTTT
TRBV7-2,NA,TRBJ2-2,TRBD1,CASSLLGQGAAGELFF,TGTGCCAGCAGCTTACTTGGACAGGGGGCAGCCGGGGAGCTGTTTTTT
TRBV30,NA,TRBJ1-2,NA,CAWSVGRANYGYIF,TGTGCCTGGAGTGTGGGCAGGGCTAACTATGGCTACATCTTC
TRBV5-4,NA,TRBJ2-2,TRBD2,CASSTGTSGFSGELFF,TGTGCCAGCAGCACGGGGACTAGCGGGTTTTCCGGGGAGCTGTTTTTT
TRBV25-1,few,TRBJ1-5,NA,CASSEGQFSNQPQHF,TGTGCCAGCAGTGAAGGACAGTTTAGCAATCAGCCCCAGCATTTT
TRBV19,NA,TRBJ2-5,TRBD1,CASSLGDRPQETQYF,TGTGCCAGTAGTCTAGGGGACAGACCCCAAGAGACCCAGTACTTC
TRBV2,NA,TRBJ2-1,TRBD1,CASSERDSSYNEQFF,TGTGCCAGCAGTGAACGGGACAGTTCCTACAATGAGCAGTTCTTC
TRBV5-1,few,TRBJ1-1,NA,CASSLDRVGTEAFF,TGCGCCAGCAGCTTGGACAGGGTAGGGACTGAAGCTTTCTTT
TRBV18,NA,TRBJ2-3,TRBD2,CASSPGAGGPAGTDTQYF,TGTGCCAGCTCACCGGGAGCGGGAGGCCCGGCCGGCACAGATACGCAGTATTTT
TRBV18,NA,TRBJ2-5,NA,CASSPPAGVAQETQYF,TGTGCCAGCTCACCTCCCGCCGGCGTAGCTCAAGAGACCCAGTACTTC